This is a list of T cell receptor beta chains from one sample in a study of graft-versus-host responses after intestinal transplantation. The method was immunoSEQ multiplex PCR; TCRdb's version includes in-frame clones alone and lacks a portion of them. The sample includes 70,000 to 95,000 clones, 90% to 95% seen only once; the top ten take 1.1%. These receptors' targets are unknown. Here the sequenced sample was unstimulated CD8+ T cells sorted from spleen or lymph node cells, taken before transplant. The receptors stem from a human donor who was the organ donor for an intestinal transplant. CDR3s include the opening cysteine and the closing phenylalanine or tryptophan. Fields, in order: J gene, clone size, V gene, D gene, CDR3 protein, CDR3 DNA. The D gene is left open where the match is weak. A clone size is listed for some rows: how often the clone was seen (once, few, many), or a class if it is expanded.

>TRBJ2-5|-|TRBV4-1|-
CASSQDSISRLGETQYF
TGCGCCAGCAGCCAAGATTCTATTAGCCGACTAGGCGAGACCCAGTACTTC
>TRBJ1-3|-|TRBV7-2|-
CASSLVPGSGNTIYF
TGTGCCAGCAGCTTAGTGCCGGGATCTGGAAACACCATATATTTT
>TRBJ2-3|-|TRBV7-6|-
CASSLVRGALTDTQYF
TGTGCCAGCAGCTTGGTCAGGGGGGCCCTTACAGATACGCAGTATTTT
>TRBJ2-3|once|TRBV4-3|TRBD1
CASSRGTGEMDTQYF
TGCGCCAGCAGCCGAGGGACAGGGGAGATGGATACGCAGTATTTT
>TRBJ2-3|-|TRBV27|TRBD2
CASRPRLAGARGDTQYF
TGTGCCAGCAGGCCAAGACTAGCGGGAGCCCGCGGGGATACGCAGTATTTT
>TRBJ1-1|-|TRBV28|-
CASSFLVGESTEAFF
TGTGCCAGCAGTTTCCTGGTGGGCGAGAGCACTGAAGCTTTCTTT
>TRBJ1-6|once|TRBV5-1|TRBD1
CASSGPGTGLSSPLHF
TGCGCCAGCAGCGGGCCCGGGACAGGGCTTAGCTCACCCCTCCACTTT
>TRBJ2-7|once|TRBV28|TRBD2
CASSLRLAGDEQYF
TGTGCCAGCAGTTTACGGCTAGCGGGAGACGAGCAGTACTTC
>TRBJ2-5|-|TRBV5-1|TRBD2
CASSLGREQYF
TGCGCCAGCAGCTTAGGGCGGGAGCAGTACTTC
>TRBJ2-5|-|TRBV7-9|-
CASTDIGTFQEETQYF
TGTGCCAGCACCGACATCGGGACTTTTCAGGAAGAGACCCAGTACTTC
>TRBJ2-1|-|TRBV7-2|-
CASSLWRGFTYNEQFF
TGTGCCAGCAGCTTATGGAGGGGATTCACCTACAATGAGCAGTTCTTC
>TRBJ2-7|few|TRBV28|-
CASSLRGWSSYEQYF
TGTGCCAGCAGTTTACGCGGATGGAGCTCCTACGAGCAGTACTTC
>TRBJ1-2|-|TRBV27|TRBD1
CASSSTGGAGGYTF
TGTGCCAGCAGTTCGACAGGGGGGGCGGGGGGCTACACCTTC
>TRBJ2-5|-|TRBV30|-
CAWSASPYSPGTQYF
TGTGCCTGGAGCGCTTCCCCCTACAGCCCCGGGACCCAGTACTTC
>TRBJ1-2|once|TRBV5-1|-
CASSLDGRGYGYTF
TGCGCCAGCAGCTTGGACGGAAGGGGCTATGGCTACACCTTC
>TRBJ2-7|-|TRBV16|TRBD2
CASSLGLATTYEQYF
TGTGCCAGCAGCCTAGGACTAGCGACCACCTACGAGCAGTACTTC
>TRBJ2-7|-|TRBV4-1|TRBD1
CASSQTQEPGQSSYEQYF
TGCGCCAGCAGCCAAACACAAGAACCGGGACAGAGTTCTTACGAGCAGTACTTC
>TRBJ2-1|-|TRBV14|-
CASSQEPESLSRGEQFF
TGTGCCAGCAGCCAAGAACCGGAAAGCCTCAGCCGCGGCGAGCAGTTCTTC
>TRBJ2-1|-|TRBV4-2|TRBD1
CASSLELTGWDEQFF
TGTGCCAGCAGCTTGGAGTTGACAGGGTGGGATGAGCAGTTCTTC
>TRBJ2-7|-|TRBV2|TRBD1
CASNQGAAYEQYF
TGTGCCAGCAACCAGGGGGCGGCCTACGAGCAGTACTTC
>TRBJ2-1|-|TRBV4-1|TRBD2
CASSQGPGLAGGRYNEQFF
TGCGCCAGCAGCCAGGGACCGGGACTAGCGGGAGGGAGGTACAATGAGCAGTTCTTC
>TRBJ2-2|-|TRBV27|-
CATGTLRVDDTGELFF
TGTGCCACCGGAACACTCAGGGTGGATGACACCGGGGAGCTGTTTTTT
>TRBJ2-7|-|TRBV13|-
CASSLQGFSVGGEQYF
TGTGCCAGCAGCTTGCAGGGCTTCAGTGTAGGCGGCGAGCAGTACTTC
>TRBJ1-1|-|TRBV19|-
CASSIWNTEAFF
TGTGCCAGTAGTATCTGGAACACTGAAGCTTTCTTT
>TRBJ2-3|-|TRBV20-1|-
CSATSTDTQYF
TGCAGTGCTACTAGCACCGATACGCAGTATTTT
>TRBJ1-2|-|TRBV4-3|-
CASSRLPGQGPNYGYTF
TGCGCCAGCAGCCGACTCCCTGGGCAGGGCCCCAACTATGGCTACACCTTC
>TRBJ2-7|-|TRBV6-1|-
CASSDLRAYEQYF
TGTGCCAGCAGTGACCTACGAGCGTACGAGCAGTACTTC
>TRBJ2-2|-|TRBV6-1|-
CASSELASRSGELFF
TGTGCCAGCAGTGAGCTAGCGAGCCGTTCAGGGGAGCTGTTTTTT
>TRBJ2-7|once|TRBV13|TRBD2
CASSLSPGLDPYEQYF
TGTGCCAGCAGCTTAAGTCCGGGACTAGATCCCTACGAGCAGTACTTC
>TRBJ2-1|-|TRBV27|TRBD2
CASRGLGRAGVSSYNEQFF
TGTGCCAGCAGGGGCCTGGGCAGAGCGGGAGTGAGCTCCTACAATGAGCAGTTCTTC